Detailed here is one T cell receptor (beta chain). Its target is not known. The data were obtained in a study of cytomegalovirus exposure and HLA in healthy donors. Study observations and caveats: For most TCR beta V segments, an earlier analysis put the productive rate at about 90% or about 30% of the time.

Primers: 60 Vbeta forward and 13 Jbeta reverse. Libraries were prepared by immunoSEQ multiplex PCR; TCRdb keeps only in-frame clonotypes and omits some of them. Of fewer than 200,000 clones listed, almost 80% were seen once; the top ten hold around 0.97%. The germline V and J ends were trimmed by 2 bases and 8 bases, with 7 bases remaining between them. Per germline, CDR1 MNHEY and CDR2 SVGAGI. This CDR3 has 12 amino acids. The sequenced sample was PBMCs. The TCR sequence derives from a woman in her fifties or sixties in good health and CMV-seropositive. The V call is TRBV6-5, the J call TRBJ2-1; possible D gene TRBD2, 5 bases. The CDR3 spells CASSYEGHEQFF. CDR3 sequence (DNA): TGTGCCAGCAGTTACGAGGGTCATGAGCAGTTCTTC.